Presented here are 26 T cell receptor delta chains from one specimen sequenced in a study of delta chains in infants with herpesvirus infections. Reverse transcription of PBMC RNA used primers specific for the gamma and delta chains. TCRdb reran clone calling via CATT on the RT-PCR reads. The sample holds fewer than 2,000 delta-chain clones, 5.5% to 7.5% seen once. The sample here was peripheral blood, taken at time point 1 of longitudinal follow-up. The source of these receptors is a human donor who was a Ugandan infant, either HIV-exposed or HIV-unexposed (not recorded which).

This clone was observed a handful of times. V is TRDV1 and J is TRDJ1; D remains unclear. Trimming removed 3 bases from V and 6 bases from J, with 5 bases in between. The CDR3 contains 11 residues. Looked up from germline, CDR1 is TSWWSYY and CDR2 is QGS. The CDR3 region is CALGDLNKLIF. CDR3 bases: TGTGCTCTTGGGGATCTCAATAAACTCATCTTT.

V usage is TRDV1 and J usage is TRDJ1, with TRDD3 matching 7 bases. V lost 0 bases and J lost 0; bases outside the gene matches: 1. Germline V gene data show CDR1 as TSWWSYY and CDR2 as QGS. This CDR3 is 15 amino acids long. CDR3 DNA sequence: TGTGCTCTTGGGGAACTAGGGGGATACACCGATAAACTCATCTTT. As protein: CALGELGGYTDKLIF.

This clone is large by share. V usage is TRAV29/DV5 and J usage is TRDJ1; D remains ambiguous. The CDR3 extends over 14 amino acids. With 0 bases removed from V and 6 bases from J, the gap between germline ends came to 15 bases. The germline V gene encodes CDR1 NSMFDY and CDR2 ISSIKDK. The DNA of the CDR3 is TGTGCAGCAAGCGCGGTACGGCACGTTAATAAACTCATCTTT. Translating it yields CAASAVRHVNKLIF.

The J gene is TRDJ1, while no V gene call was made; the table's D call of TRDD3 was not tested on the DNA. The CDR3 has 29 amino acids. The CDR3 DNA is TGTGCTCTTGGGGAACGGAACTACGTCCTACCATACTGGGGGATACTTAAAGTACTACCCCTCGAATACGCCGATAAACTCATCTTT. It translates to CALGERNYVLPYWGILKVLPLEYADKLIF.

This clone was found a few times. The gene calls are TRDV1 and TRDJ1, with D possibly being TRDD2 (6 bases). V shed 5 bases and J shed 4 bases, with 35 bases lying between them. Germline CDR1 and CDR2: TSWWSYY and QGS. This CDR3 has 21 residues. CDR3 sequence: CALGPLFPTFRWGVLVDKLIF. CDR3 bases: TGTGCTCTTGGGCCCCTTTTCCCCACCTTCCGATGGGGCGTTTTGGTCGATAAACTCATCTTT.

Relative to its sample, this clone is large. The chain recombines TRDV2 with TRDJ3; 13 bases match TRDD3. V lost 0 bases to trimming and J lost 0 bases; unmatched junction nucleotides: 4. This CDR3 has 20 amino acids. Germline assignment: CDR1 GEAIGNYY and CDR2 EKD. The CDR3 region has the DNA TGTGCCTGTGACACCGTACTGGGGGATACGAGCTCCTGGGACACCCGACAGATGTTTTTC. Translated, it gives CACDTVLGDTSSWDTRQMFF.

This clone ranks as medium-sized. CDR3 amino acids: CALGGVPTPLLGDTDKLIF. CDR3 sequence (DNA): TGTGCTCTTGGGGGCGTTCCTACCCCTTTGCTGGGGGATACCGATAAACTCATCTTT. The chain is built from TRDV1 and TRDJ1; 9 bases are a match to TRDD3. The CDR3 is 19 amino acids. The ends lost 4 bases at V and 2 bases at J; junction bases unmatched: 17. The germline V gene has CDR1 TSWWSYY and CDR2 QGS.

By share, this clone counts as medium-sized (0.01 to 0.1%). V gene TRDV1 combines with J gene TRDJ3, with 12 bases identical to TRDD3. Per germline, CDR1 TSWWSYY and CDR2 QGS. The CDR3 is 24 residues long. Trimming at V came to 2 bases and at J to 3 bases, leaving 20 bases not matched to a gene. The CDR3 DNA reads TGTGCTCTTGGGGAAACCCTTATCGTCCGGGATTACTGGGGGATACTCTGGGACACCCGACAGATGTTTTTC. Residues: CALGETLIVRDYWGILWDTRQMFF.

The gene calls are TRDV1 and TRDJ1; 8 bases are a match to TRDD3. Matching the DNA to germline supplied the J gene, which TCRdb does not give. The CDR3 extends over 25 amino acids. V lost 6 bases to trimming and J lost 0 bases; unmatched junction nucleotides: 36. Germline V gene lookup returns CDR1 TSWWSYY and CDR2 QGS. CDR3 nucleotide sequence: TGTGCTCTTGGAAAAATTTTAGGGTCCTCCAACCCGTACTGGGGGGCAGTTGTCTACACCGATAAACTCATCTTT. Protein product: CALGKILGSSNPYWGAVVYTDKLIF.

By sample share, this clone is medium-sized. Germline is not matched at one junction end, which may reflect a read error. The chain employs TRDV1 and TRDJ1; 8 positions match TRDD3. Germline CDR1 TSWWSYY, CDR2 QGS. The length of the CDR3 is 18 residues. In DNA form, the CDR3 reads TGTGCTCTTGGGGAACCACCGTCTACTGGGGGGTACACCGATAAGCTCATCTTT. Amino acid sequence: CALGEPPSTGGYTDKLIF.

This clone was seen only a few times. This may be a read error, as it is one base from a much larger clone. The chain joins TRDV1 to TRDJ1, with 8 bases fitting TRDD3. The CDR3 loop spans 20 amino acids. V gave up 0 bases and J gave up 9 bases; unmatched junction bases: 24. From germline, CDR1 is TSWWSYY and CDR2 QGS. The CDR3 DNA reads TGTGCTCTTGGGGAACTCCTACGACTGGGGGGTTCGCGGCGGACAGCACAACTCATCTTT. Protein sequence: CALGELLRLGGSRRTAQLIF.

There are a few counts of this clone. This sequence joins TRDV1 and TRDJ1, with D possibly matching TRDD3 (6 bases). With 3 bases removed from V and 4 bases from J, the gap between germline ends came to 21 bases. Germline V gene lookup returns CDR1 TSWWSYY and CDR2 QGS. CDR3 length equals 17 residues. CDR3 residues: CALGDLYVPGEFDKLIF. The CDR3 DNA follows: TGTGCTCTTGGGGACCTCTACGTTCCGGGGGAATTCGATAAACTCATCTTT.

Relative to its sample, this clone is large. This chain joins TRDV1 and TRDJ1; D gene ambiguous. Trimming took off 1 base at V and 8 bases at J, with 8 bases between the two ends. Germline CDR1 and CDR2: TSWWSYY and QGS. This CDR3 is built from 12 residues. The CDR3 region has the DNA TGTGCTCTTGGGGAACCCTCCCGAAAACTCATCTTT. Amino acids: CALGEPSRKLIF.

This clone appeared a few times. The J gene is TRDJ1, the V gene TRDV1, with 11 bases matching TRDD3. The CDR3 sequence is 24 residues long. The V segment lost 0 bases and the J segment 0 bases; nucleotides outside the gene matches: 24. The germline V gene has CDR1 TSWWSYY and CDR2 QGS. In DNA, the CDR3 is TGTGCTCTTGGGGAACTCCTAGATGACTGGGGGATATTCCTCTATTCCCCTTACACCGATAAACTCATCTTT. This translates into CALGELLDDWGIFLYSPYTDKLIF.

This clone was observed a few times. The limits of the CDR3 on the DNA are not certain, so only TCRdb's listed CDR3 is given. This chain links TRAV29/DV5 with TRDJ3; the table names TRDD3, a call not compared with the DNA. Including both end residues, the CDR3 is 28 amino acids long. Germline values: CDR1 NSMFDY, CDR2 ISSIKDK. The CDR3 here is CSVLLCSKRGGVSITRQHSSWDTRQMFF.

J is TRDJ1 and V is TRDV1; 8 bases match TRDD3. TCRdb does not report a J gene; here it was assigned by matching the DNA to germline references. Germline-derived CDR1 and CDR2 are TSWWSYY and QGS. Trimming cost V 0 bases and J 4 bases; bases outside gene matches: 7. The CDR3 totals 16 residues. CDR3: CALGELKAGGYDKLIF. The CDR3 DNA follows: TGTGCTCTTGGGGAACTAAAGGCCGGGGGATACGATAAACTCATCTTT.

Judged by abundance, this clone is medium-sized. This chain connects TRDV1 to TRDJ1; 10 bases match TRDD3. This CDR3 comprises 27 residues. Unmatched junction bases numbered 37, after V lost 2 bases and J lost 1 base. Germline V gives CDR1 TSWWSYY, CDR2 QGS. This CDR3 reads CALGEVYLILVPQPKWLGDRVTDKLIF. CDR3 coding DNA: TGTGCTCTTGGGGAAGTCTACCTTATACTAGTGCCTCAACCTAAGTGGCTGGGGGATAGGGTCACCGATAAACTCATCTTT.

This clone is medium-sized by share. J is TRDJ1 and V is TRDV1; D gene unclear. This CDR3 spans 19 amino acids. The germline V and J ends were trimmed by 0 bases and 1 base, with 21 bases remaining between them. Per germline, CDR1 TSWWSYY and CDR2 QGS. The CDR3 sequence: CALGELDQDGPKFTDKLIF. The DNA for the CDR3 is TGTGCTCTTGGGGAACTAGATCAGGATGGGCCAAAATTCACCGATAAACTCATCTTT.

Sample share makes this clone large. The V call is TRDV1, the J call TRDJ1; TRDD3 aligns across 12 bases. There are 20 residues in the CDR3. Germline V gene lookup returns CDR1 TSWWSYY and CDR2 QGS. Trimming removed 0 bases from V and 2 bases from J; junction bases left unmatched: 13. CDR3 sequence: CALGELVRALLGDTTDKLIF. The CDR3 nucleotides read TGTGCTCTTGGGGAACTTGTCCGCGCCTTACTGGGGGATACAACCGATAAACTCATCTTT.

This clone was detected a few times. The chain carries TRDV1 and TRDJ1; maybe TRDD3 (7 bases). Between the trimmed V and J ends, which lost 0 bases and 1 base, there was a span of 36 bases. The CDR3 runs to 24 residues. The V gene's germline CDR1 is TSWWSYY and CDR2 QGS. The CDR3 DNA follows: TGTGCTCTTGGGGAACTAAGTGGGTTGGATGAATCCTACGTAGGAGGATACGCCACCGATAAACTCATCTTT. Its translation is CALGELSGLDESYVGGYATDKLIF.

This clone is large in the sample. V gene TRDV1 combines with J gene TRDJ1, with 7 bases matching TRDD3. The V gene's germline CDR1 is TSWWSYY and CDR2 QGS. The CDR3 contains 21 residues. Trimming removed 0 bases from V and 7 bases from J; junction bases left unmatched: 26. The CDR3 protein is CALGELAPGSQDTREGVKLIF. The CDR3 bases are TGTGCTCTTGGGGAACTAGCCCCTGGGTCCCAGGATACGCGGGAAGGGGTTAAACTCATCTTT.

Of note for this clone: This may stem from a read error, because a much larger clone lies one nucleotide away. The V and J genes are TRDV1 and TRDJ1, with TRDD2 as a possible D gene (5 bases). The V end was cut by 9 bases, the J end by 3 bases, with 23 bases between. The length of the CDR3 is 16 residues. Germline CDR1 reads TSWWSYY; CDR2 reads QGS. The CDR3 nucleotides are TGTGCTCTGAACACCGGGAACCTTCTTTACCCCGATAAACTCATCTTT. Its translation: CALNTGNLLYPDKLIF.

A word on this clone: A much larger clonotype is one base distant, so this may be a read error. The chain couples TRDV2 to TRDJ2; 10 bases are shared with TRDD3. Because TCRdb records no J gene, it was assigned here through a match of the DNA to germline. This CDR3 comprises 15 residues. J gave up 5 bases and V 3 bases, and 5 bases lay outside the gene matches. In germline, CDR1 is GEAIGNYY, CDR2 EKD. The CDR3: CACDSPLGDTAQLFF. The CDR3 coding sequence is TGTGCCTGTGACTCTCCACTGGGGGATACAGCACAACTCTTCTTT.

This clone is large (0.1 to 1%) in the sample. The V gene is TRDV1, the J gene TRDJ1; unclear D gene. This CDR3 is built from 14 residues. V lost 3 bases and J 0 bases, leaving 8 bases between the germline ends. CDR1 and CDR2 from the germline V gene are TSWWSYY and QGS. This CDR3 is CALGDQEDTDKLIF. The CDR3 region has the DNA TGTGCTCTTGGGGACCAAGAGGACACCGATAAACTCATCTTT.

This clone was seen a few times. This sequence may be a read error, since a much larger clone differs from it by one base. This chain connects TRDV1 to TRDJ1; 9 positions match TRDD3. V trimming: 2 bases; J trimming: 2 bases; junction bases outside the gene matches: 18. Looked up from germline, CDR1 is TSWWSYY and CDR2 is QGS. CDR3 size: 20 residues. For the CDR3, the DNA is TGTGCTCTTGGGGAAACTTTGACCGACTTTCACTGGGGGACAACCGATAAACTCATCTTT. Amino acids: CALGETLTDFHWGTTDKLIF.

This clone is labeled medium-sized. J is TRDJ1 and V is TRDV1; D might be TRDD2 (5 bases). This CDR3 spans 18 amino acids. Between the trimmed V and J ends, which lost 0 bases and 0 bases, there was a span of 17 bases. From germline, CDR1 is TSWWSYY and CDR2 QGS. CDR3 residues: CALGELFLKAANTDKLIF. In nucleotides, the CDR3 is TGTGCTCTTGGGGAACTATTCCTTAAAGCGGCCAACACCGATAAACTCATCTTT.